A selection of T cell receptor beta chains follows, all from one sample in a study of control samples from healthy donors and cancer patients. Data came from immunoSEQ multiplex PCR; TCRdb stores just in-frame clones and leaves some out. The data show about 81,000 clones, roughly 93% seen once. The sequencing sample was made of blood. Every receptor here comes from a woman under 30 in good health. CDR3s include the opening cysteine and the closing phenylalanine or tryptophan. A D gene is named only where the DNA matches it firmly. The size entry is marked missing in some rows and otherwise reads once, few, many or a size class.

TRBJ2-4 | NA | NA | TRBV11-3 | CASSPHLGGPQYF | TGTGCCAGCAGCCCACACCTCGGGGGGCCTCAGTACTTC
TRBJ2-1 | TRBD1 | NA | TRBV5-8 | CASSLGSSGTGMNEQFF | TGTGCCAGCAGCTTGGGAAGCTCCGGGACAGGGATGAATGAGCAGTTCTTC
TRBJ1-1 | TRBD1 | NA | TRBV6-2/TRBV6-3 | CASSSGTENTEAFF | TGTGCCAGCAGTTCTGGGACAGAGAACACTGAAGCTTTCTTT
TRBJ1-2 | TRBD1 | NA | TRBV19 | CASRRLTGGYGYTF | TGTGCCAGTAGAAGGTTAACAGGGGGCTATGGCTACACCTTC
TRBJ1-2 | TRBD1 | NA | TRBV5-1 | CASSPGQGIYGYTF | TGCGCCAGCAGCCCGGGACAGGGGATCTATGGCTACACCTTC
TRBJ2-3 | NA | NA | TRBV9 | CASSVGGGVADTQYF | TGTGCCAGCAGCGTAGGGGGCGGGGTCGCAGATACGCAGTATTTT
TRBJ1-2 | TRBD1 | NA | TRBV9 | CASSVSPDRGDYGYTF | TGTGCCAGCAGCGTAAGCCCCGACAGGGGAGACTATGGCTACACCTTC
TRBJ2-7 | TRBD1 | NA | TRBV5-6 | CASRTGTVNTYYEQYF | TGTGCCAGCAGGACCGGGACAGTGAATACATACTACGAGCAGTACTTC
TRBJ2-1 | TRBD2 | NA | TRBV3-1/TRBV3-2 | CASSPWTSHNEQFF | TGTGCCAGCAGCCCCTGGACTAGCCACAATGAGCAGTTCTTC
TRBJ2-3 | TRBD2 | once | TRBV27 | CASTHGAGGPGDTQYF | TGTGCCAGCACCCACGGAGCGGGAGGGCCAGGAGATACGCAGTATTTT
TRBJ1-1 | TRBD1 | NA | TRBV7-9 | CASSIRTGVNTEAFF | TGTGCCAGCAGCATTAGGACAGGCGTGAACACTGAAGCTTTCTTT
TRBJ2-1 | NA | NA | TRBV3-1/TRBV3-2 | CASSEGLNHNEQFF | TGTGCCAGCAGCGAAGGACTGAATCACAATGAGCAGTTCTTC
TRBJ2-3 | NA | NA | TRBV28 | CASSLVRASTDTQYF | TGTGCCAGCAGTTTGGTCCGTGCTAGCACAGATACGCAGTATTTT
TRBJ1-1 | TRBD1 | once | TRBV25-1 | CATGTATNTEAFF | TGTGCCACTGGGACAGCCACGAACACTGAAGCTTTCTTT
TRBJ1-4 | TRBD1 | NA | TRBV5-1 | CASSLEGGGTNEKLFF | TGCGCCAGCAGCTTGGAAGGGGGCGGAACTAATGAAAAACTGTTTTTT
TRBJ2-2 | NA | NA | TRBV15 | CATRGEHNTGELFF | TGTGCCACCAGAGGGGAACATAACACCGGGGAGCTGTTTTTT
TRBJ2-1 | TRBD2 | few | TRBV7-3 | CASSYSGSSYNEQFF | TGTGCCAGCAGCTACAGCGGGAGCTCCTACAATGAGCAGTTCTTC
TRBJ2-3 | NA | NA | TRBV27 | CASSFRLSDTQYF | TGTGCCAGCAGTTTCCGACTATCAGATACGCAGTATTTT
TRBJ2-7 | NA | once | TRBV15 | CATSSGTEYYEQYF | TGTGCCACCAGCAGCGGGACCGAATACTACGAGCAGTACTTC
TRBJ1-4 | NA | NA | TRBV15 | CATSRADDEKLFF | TGTGCCACCAGCAGAGCTGACGATGAAAAACTGTTTTTT
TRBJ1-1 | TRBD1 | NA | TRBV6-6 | CASSYQGAGTEAFF | TGTGCCAGCAGTTACCAGGGGGCGGGCACTGAAGCTTTCTTT
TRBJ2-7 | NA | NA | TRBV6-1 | CASSESPGAGYEQYF | TGTGCCAGCAGTGAATCCCCTGGGGCAGGCTACGAGCAGTACTTC
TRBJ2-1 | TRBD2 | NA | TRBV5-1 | CASSLVSGTKANEQFF | TGCGCCAGCAGCTTGGTAAGCGGGACCAAAGCCAATGAGCAGTTCTTC
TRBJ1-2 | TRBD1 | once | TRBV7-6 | CASSLHYRGPLNYGYTF | TGTGCCAGCAGCTTACACTACAGGGGCCCCTTGAACTATGGCTACACCTTC
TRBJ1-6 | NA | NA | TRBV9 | CASSVAATPSPLHF | TGTGCCAGCAGCGTAGCTGCGACACCTTCACCCCTCCACTTT
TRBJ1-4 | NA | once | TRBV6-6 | CASSYVGSNEKLFF | TGTGCCAGCAGTTACGTGGGGTCGAATGAAAAACTGTTTTTT
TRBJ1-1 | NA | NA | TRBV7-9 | CASSSGTEAFF | TGTGCCAGCAGCTCCGGGACAGAAGCTTTCTTT
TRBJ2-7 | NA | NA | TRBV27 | CASSPTRGFSYEQYF | TGTGCCAGCAGTCCAACCAGGGGATTCTCCTACGAGCAGTACTTC
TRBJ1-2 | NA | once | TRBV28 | CASSGVGRAYGYTF | TGTGCCAGCAGTGGAGTGGGGCGCGCCTATGGCTACACCTTC
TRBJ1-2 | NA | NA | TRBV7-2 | CADHVGGFGYGYTF | TGTGCAGACCACGTCGGGGGTTTCGGCTATGGCTACACCTTC
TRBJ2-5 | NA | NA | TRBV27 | CASSASARGGDQYF | TGTGCCAGCTCAGCCTCAGCCAGGGGAGGGGACCAGTACTTC
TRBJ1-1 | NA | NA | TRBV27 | CASSPAGVGGTEAFF | TGTGCCAGCAGTCCGGCCGGAGTCGGGGGCACTGAAGCTTTCTTT
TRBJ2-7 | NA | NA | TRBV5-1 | CASSLPNRVIGDEQYF | TGCGCCAGCAGCTTGCCTAACAGGGTCATTGGGGACGAGCAGTACTTC
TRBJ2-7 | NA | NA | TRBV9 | CASSVQDTTYEQYF | TGTGCCAGCAGCGTTCAGGACACGACCTACGAGCAGTACTTC
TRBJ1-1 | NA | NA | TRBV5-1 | CASSFRGTEAFF | TGCGCCAGCAGCTTCCGCGGCACTGAAGCTTTCTTT
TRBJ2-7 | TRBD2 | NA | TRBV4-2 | CASSRQGASGTYEQYF | TGTGCCAGCAGCCGACAAGGGGCTAGCGGAACCTACGAGCAGTACTTC
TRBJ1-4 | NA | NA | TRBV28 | CASSLSGAEEKLFF | TGTGCCAGCAGTTTATCAGGGGCTGAAGAAAAACTGTTTTTT
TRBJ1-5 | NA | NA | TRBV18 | CASSAQDQPQHF | TGTGCCAGCTCAGCACAAGATCAGCCCCAGCATTTT
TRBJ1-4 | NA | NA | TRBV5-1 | CASSSKGATNEKLFF | TGCGCCAGCAGCTCAAAAGGCGCAACTAATGAAAAACTGTTTTTT
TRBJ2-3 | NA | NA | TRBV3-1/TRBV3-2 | CASSQGRVTDTQYF | TGTGCCAGCAGCCAAGGCCGGGTCACAGATACGCAGTATTTT
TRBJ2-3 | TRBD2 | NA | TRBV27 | CASRRWRGSTDTQYF | TGTGCCAGCAGGAGGTGGCGGGGGAGCACAGATACGCAGTATTTT
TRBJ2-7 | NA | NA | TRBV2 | CASTMDSSSSYEQYF | TGTGCCAGTACTATGGACAGTTCGAGCTCCTACGAGCAGTACTTC
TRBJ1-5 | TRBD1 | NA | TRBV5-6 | CASSLRQGGSNQPQHF | TGTGCCAGCAGCCTACGACAGGGAGGTAGCAATCAGCCCCAGCATTTT
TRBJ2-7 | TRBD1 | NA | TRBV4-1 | CASSLDRGSYEQYF | TGCGCCAGCAGCCTAGACAGGGGGTCCTACGAGCAGTACTTC
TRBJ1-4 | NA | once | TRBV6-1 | CASSEALGSEKLFF | TGTGCCAGCAGTGAAGCATTAGGGAGTGAAAAACTGTTTTTT
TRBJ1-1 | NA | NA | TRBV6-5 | CASSRGSQGNTEAFF | TGTGCCAGCAGCCGTGGGAGCCAGGGGAACACTGAAGCTTTCTTT
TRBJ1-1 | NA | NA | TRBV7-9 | CASSSKLGTNTEAFF | TGTGCCAGCAGCTCCAAATTGGGGACGAACACTGAAGCTTTCTTT
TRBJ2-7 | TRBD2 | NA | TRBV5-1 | CASSSEQSGGSYEQYF | TGCGCCAGCAGCTCGGAGCAAAGCGGGGGTTCCTACGAGCAGTACTTC
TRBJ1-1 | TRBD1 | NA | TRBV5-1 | CASSLRTGGFEAFF | TGCGCCAGCAGCTTGAGGACAGGGGGCTTTGAAGCTTTCTTT
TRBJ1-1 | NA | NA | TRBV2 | CASSPRGQTNTEAFF | TGTGCCAGCAGCCCGAGGGGCCAAACGAACACTGAAGCTTTCTTT
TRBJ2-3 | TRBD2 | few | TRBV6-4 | CASSESAGGGTDTQYF | TGTGCCAGCAGTGAATCAGCGGGAGGCGGAACAGATACGCAGTATTTT
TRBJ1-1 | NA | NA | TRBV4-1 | CASSQDSWGSTEAFF | TGCGCCAGCAGCCAAGATTCATGGGGTAGCACTGAAGCTTTCTTT
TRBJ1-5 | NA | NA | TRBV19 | CASSPRGLSNQPQHF | TGTGCCAGTAGTCCCAGGGGTTTGAGCAATCAGCCCCAGCATTTT
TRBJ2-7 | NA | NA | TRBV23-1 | CASSQSSSYPYEQYF | TGCGCCAGCAGTCAATCGTCGTCTTACCCCTACGAGCAGTACTTC
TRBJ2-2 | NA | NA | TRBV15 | CATSRLQGLITGELFF | TGTGCCACCAGCAGGCTTCAGGGGTTAATAACCGGGGAGCTGTTTTTT
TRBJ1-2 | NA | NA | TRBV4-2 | CASSQDRSHDYGYTF | TGTGCCAGCAGCCAAGACCGGAGCCACGACTATGGCTACACCTTC
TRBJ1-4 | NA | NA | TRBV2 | CASRRTATNEKLFF | TGTGCCAGCAGGCGTACAGCAACTAATGAAAAACTGTTTTTT
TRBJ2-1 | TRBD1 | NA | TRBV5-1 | CASDRDSDNEQFF | TGCGCCAGCGACCGGGACAGCGACAATGAGCAGTTCTTC